The subject of this entry is one T cell receptor (beta chain). No antigen is known for it. This sample is part of a study of blood T cells in healthy people across ages. Sample-barcoded 5' priming and a J-beta primer mix drove a second PCR of 7 to 11 cycles. The template-switch adaptor, which had 12 random nucleotides, put a tag on each cDNA molecule. TCRdb re-analysed the 5' RACE reads in MiXCR, keeping a single row per CDR3 protein. Of around 1,000,000 distinct CDR3 sequences listed, almost 25% are singletons. The CDR3 consists of 13 residues. CDR1 and CDR2 (germline): SQVTM, ANQGSEA. V was trimmed by 4 bases and J by 5 bases, leaving 15 bases between them. General study findings and limits: What prevented conclusive comparison of naive and antigen-experienced cells was that PBMCs were unsorted.

The sample was also linked to a second study, of T cells of mothers and their children. From that second work: The study found slightly higher but non-significant overlap in related versus unrelated mother-child pairs.

J is TRBJ2-7 and V is TRBV29-1, with D maybe TRBD2 (6 bases). The source is a girl aged 2-10 years in good health. Sequenced: blood. CDR3 bases: TGCAGCGTTGCGGGAGTGAGAATCGACGAGCAGTACTTC. Translation gives CSVAGVRIDEQYF.